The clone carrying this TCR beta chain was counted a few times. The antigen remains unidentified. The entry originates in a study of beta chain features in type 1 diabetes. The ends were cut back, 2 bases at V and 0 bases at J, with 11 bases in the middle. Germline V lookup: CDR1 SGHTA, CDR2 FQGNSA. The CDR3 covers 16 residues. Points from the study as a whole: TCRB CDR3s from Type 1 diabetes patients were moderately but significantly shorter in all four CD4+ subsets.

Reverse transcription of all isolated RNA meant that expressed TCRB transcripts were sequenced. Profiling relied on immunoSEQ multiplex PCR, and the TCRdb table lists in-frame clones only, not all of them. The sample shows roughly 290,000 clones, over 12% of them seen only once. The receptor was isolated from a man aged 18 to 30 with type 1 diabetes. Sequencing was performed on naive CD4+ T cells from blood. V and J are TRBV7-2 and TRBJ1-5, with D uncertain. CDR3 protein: CASSLFGLDSNQPQHF. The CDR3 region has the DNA TGTGCCAGCAGCTTATTTGGCCTTGATAGCAATCAGCCCCAGCATTTT.